This TCR beta chain came from a study of blood T cell repertoires in COVID-19. Sequenced by immunoSEQ multiplex PCR; TCRdb stores in-frame clones only, minus some. The sample includes about 380,000 clones, roughly 80% of them seen just once. This clone was seen more than once but under ten times. The trim removed 5 bases at V and 4 bases at J, leaving 6 bases unmatched. The germline CDR1 and CDR2 sequences are LNHDA and SQIVND (reference sequence). The CDR3 has 14 amino acids. The sample comprised peripheral blood. The V and J genes are TRBV19 and TRBJ1-1; 8 positions agree with TRBD1. The receptor comes from a human donor with acute or convalescent COVID-19. The donor label of this sample is uncertain. CDR3 sequence (DNA): TGTGCCAGTAGTCGGGGACAGGCTGGCACTGAAGCTTTCTTT. Translating gives CASSRGQAGTEAFF.